The 28 T cell receptor beta chains given below trace back to one sample, sequenced in a study of beta chain features in type 1 diabetes. cDNA synthesis used the whole RNA isolate, giving expressed TCRB sequences. Profiled with immunoSEQ multiplex PCR; TCRdb holds only in-frame clones, not every one. The sample shows some 400,000 clones, roughly 16% of them seen only once. Sample: naive CD4+ T cells from blood. The receptors here all came from a woman in her late teens or twenties in good health.

In this sample, this clone turned up a few times. The gene calls are TRBV6-5 and TRBJ2-1; TRBD2 agrees at 15 bases. Trimming at V came to 4 bases and at J to 7 bases, leaving 2 bases not matched to a gene. This CDR3 region has 15 residues. Per germline, CDR1 MNHEY and CDR2 SVGAGI. In DNA, the CDR3 is TGTGCCAGCAGTTTCGGGACTAGCGGGAGGAATGAGCAGTTCTTC. Translating it yields CASSFGTSGRNEQFF.

The chain carries TRBV9 and TRBJ2-5; 9 bases match TRBD2. This CDR3 is built from 16 residues. Germline V CDR1 and CDR2: SGDLS, YYNGEE. V dropped 1 base and J dropped 1; count of bases not matched to a gene: 5. DNA of the CDR3: TGTGCCAGCAGCGTAAAACAGCGGGGGGCCCAAGAGACCCAGTACTTC. It codes for CASSVKQRGAQETQYF.

This clone was counted a few times. This chain uses TRBV28 with TRBJ2-1, with 9 bases aligning to TRBD2. Trimming at V came to 6 bases and at J to 8 bases, leaving 14 bases not matched to a gene. Per the germline V gene, CDR1 is MDHEN and CDR2 is SYDVKM. This CDR3 is built from 16 residues. CDR3 sequence (DNA): TGTGCCAGCAGCCCGGACCTAGCGGGACCAGACGATGAGCAGTTCTTC. Its protein is CASSPDLAGPDDEQFF.

The V call is TRBV4-2, the J call TRBJ2-7; the match to TRBD1 covers 9 bases. The CDR3 sequence is 15 residues long. V lost 4 bases and J lost 2; bases outside the gene matches: 6. The V gene's germline CDR1 is LGHNA and CDR2 YNFKEQ. The CDR3 protein is CASSPTGQGAYEQYF. The CDR3 region has the DNA TGTGCCAGCAGCCCTACGGGACAGGGTGCCTACGAGCAGTACTTC.

The chain couples TRBV10-3 to TRBJ1-1; 9 bases match TRBD1. The CDR3 has 14 amino acids. J lost 5 bases, V lost 3 bases, and 4 bases had no gene match. Germline CDR1 is ENHRY and CDR2 is SYGVKD. The CDR3 reads CAISDETGGTEAFF. In nucleotides, the CDR3 is TGTGCCATCAGTGATGAGACAGGGGGGACTGAAGCTTTCTTT.

This clone has more than one count but fewer than ten. The chain recombines TRBV5-1 with TRBJ2-5, with 10 bases fitting TRBD1. CDR1 is SGHRS and CDR2 is YFSETQ in the germline V gene. The junction had 5 bases not matched to a gene; V was cut back by 3 bases and J by 3 bases. The CDR3 contains 15 residues. The CDR3 sequence: CASSWSGTGEETQYF. The DNA for the CDR3 is TGCGCCAGCAGCTGGTCCGGGACAGGGGAAGAGACCCAGTACTTC. The variable domain in full, completed from reference TRBV5-1 and TRBJ2-5, reads KAGVTQTPRYLIKTRGQQVTLSCSPISGHRSVSWYQQTPGQGLQFLFEYFSETQRNKGNFPGRFSGRQFSNSRSEMNVSTLELGDSALYLCASSWSGTGEETQYFGPGTRLLVL.

This chain joins TRBV30 and TRBJ2-1, with D possibly matching TRBD1 (6 bases). From germline, CDR1 is GTSNPN and CDR2 SVGIG (reference sequence). The CDR3 length is 14 residues. The V gene lost 3 bases and the J gene lost 2 bases, with 11 bases spanning the gap. The CDR3 DNA reads TGTGCCTGGAGGATCAGGGGCCCCTACAATGAGCAGTTCTTC. The encoded protein is CAWRIRGPYNEQFF. The variable domain in full, completed from reference TRBV30 and TRBJ2-1, reads SQTIHQWPATLVQPVGSPLSLECTVEGTSNPNLYWYRQAAGRGLQLLFYSVGIGQISSEVPQNLSASRPQDRQFILSSKKLLLSDSGFYLCAWRIRGPYNEQFFGPGTRLTVL.

The chain carries TRBV30 and TRBJ2-5; D is unclear. TRBJ2-7 explains the end of the DNA better; the J call may be wrong. This CDR3 is 11 amino acids long. From germline, CDR1 is GTSNPN and CDR2 SVGIG (reference sequence). CDR3 sequence: CAWSVYHEQYF. DNA of the CDR3: TGTGCCTGGAGTGTCTATCACGAGCAGTACTTC.

This clone was recorded a few times. The V and J genes are TRBV15 and TRBJ2-7; 13 bases are a match to TRBD2. V lost 5 bases, J lost 3 bases, and 7 bases stayed unmatched. Germline V CDR1 and CDR2: LNHNV, YYDKDF (reference sequence). The CDR3 totals 16 residues. Written as DNA, the CDR3 is TGTGCCACCAGCGGGCGACTAGCGGGAGGCCACTACGAGCAGTACTTC. Its protein product is CATSGRLAGGHYEQYF.

V and J are TRBV28 and TRBJ2-5, with 13 bases matching TRBD2. The germline V gene has CDR1 MDHEN and CDR2 SYDVKM. The CDR3 is made up of 16 amino acids. Trimming took 4 bases from V and 5 from J; bases not matched to a gene: 7. This CDR3 reads CASSSPGLAGTETQYF. In nucleotides, the CDR3 is TGTGCCAGCAGTTCGCCGGGACTAGCGGGAACGGAGACCCAGTACTTC.

V and J are TRBV11-2 and TRBJ2-7; 8 nucleotides match TRBD1. Germline CDR1 reads SGHAT; CDR2 reads FQNNGV. CDR3 length equals 14 residues. The V gene end was trimmed by 5 bases and the J gene end by 6 bases; junction bases not matched to a gene: 9. CDR3 sequence reads: CASSPGDRRGEQYF. The CDR3 DNA is TGTGCCAGCAGCCCGGGGGACAGGAGAGGCGAGCAGTACTTC.

There are a few counts of this clone. The V call is TRBV6-5, the J call TRBJ1-2, with D unclear. The V end was cut by 8 bases, the J end by 7 bases, with 20 bases between. This CDR3 spans 14 amino acids. Germline lookup yields CDR1 MNHEY and CDR2 SVGAGI. This CDR3 reads CASLEGGLTGGYTF. CDR3 in DNA: TGTGCCAGCCTTGAAGGCGGATTAACGGGTGGCTACACCTTC.

V and J are TRBV28 and TRBJ2-7; tentative D call: TRBD2 (5 bases). Germline-derived CDR1 and CDR2 are MDHEN and SYDVKM. V lost 4 bases and J 4 bases, leaving 11 bases between the germline ends. The CDR3 is 13 amino acids. CDR3 bases: TGTGCCAGCAGTTCTCGGACGGGATACGAGCAGTACTTC. Its protein product is CASSSRTGYEQYF.

The sample holds a few counts of this clone. The chain uses TRBV5-1 and TRBJ2-3; 7 bases line up with TRBD2. Germline V gene sequence: CDR1 SGHRS, CDR2 YFSETQ. The CDR3 is 14 residues long. V gave up 7 bases and J gave up 3 bases; unmatched junction bases: 8. The CDR3 loop is CASDGGRSTDTQYF. In nucleotides, the CDR3 is TGCGCCAGCGATGGCGGGAGATCTACAGATACGCAGTATTTT.

The rearrangement uses TRBV9 and TRBJ1-2; possible D gene TRBD1, 5 bases. Deletions cut 7 bases from V and 3 bases from J, with 10 bases between. Germline V gene sequence: CDR1 SGDLS, CDR2 YYNGEE. This CDR3 region has 12 residues. CDR3 sequence reads: CASGDRHYGYTF. In DNA, the CDR3 is TGTGCCAGCGGAGACAGACACTATGGCTACACCTTC.

A few counts support this clone. The chain couples TRBV29-1 to TRBJ2-2, with 11 positions matching TRBD2. Germline V gene lookup returns CDR1 SQVTM and CDR2 ANQGSEA. V was clipped by 4 bases and J by 6 bases; unmatched bases: 19. The CDR3 spans 19 residues. CDR3 nucleotides: TGCAGCGTTGTCCTCGGCTGGGCTAGCGGGAGGAAAAGGGCCGGGGAGCTGTTTTTT. It encodes CSVVLGWASGRKRAGELFF.

This clone came up a few times. The V gene is TRBV19, the J gene TRBJ2-3; perhaps TRBD1 as D (6 bases). Germline V gene lookup returns CDR1 LNHDA and CDR2 SQIVND (reference sequence). Trimming shortened V by 5 bases and J by 4 bases, and 16 bases separated the two germline ends. CDR3 length equals 15 residues. This chain's CDR3 is CASSASRRTADTQYF. The CDR3 DNA sequence: TGTGCCAGTAGTGCATCCAGGCGGACAGCAGATACGCAGTATTTT.

In its sample, this clone was seen a few times. The chain uses TRBV30 and TRBJ1-2; 7 nucleotides match TRBD1. Germline V gene data show CDR1 as GTSNPN and CDR2 as SVGIG (reference sequence). With 1 base clipped from V and 6 bases from J, the junction kept 11 bases outside the gene matches. The CDR3 is 15 amino acids. The CDR3 region has the DNA TGTGCCTGGAGTGCTAGTTTTGGGGACAGCAATGGCTACACCTTC. Translating gives CAWSASFGDSNGYTF. Full variable domain (rest looked up from reference TRBV30 and TRBJ1-2): SQTIHQWPATLVQPVGSPLSLECTVEGTSNPNLYWYRQAAGRGLQLLFYSVGIGQISSEVPQNLSASRPQDRQFILSSKKLLLSDSGFYLCAWSASFGDSNGYTFGSGTRLTVV.

As to this clone: The same CDR3 can be traced to other DNA sequences in this sample. The V call is TRBV30, the J call TRBJ1-3, with a tentative D call TRBD1 (6 bases). Germline V CDR1 and CDR2: GTSNPN, SVGIG (reference sequence). The length of the CDR3 is 14 residues. V was shortened by 0 bases and J by 2 bases, with 8 bases between the two germline ends. The CDR3 loop reads CAWSVQGTGNTIYF. CDR3 DNA sequence: TGTGCCTGGAGTGTACAGGGTACTGGAAACACCATATATTTT.

This chain joins TRBV4-1 and TRBJ1-5, with 8 positions matching TRBD1. CDR3 length: 17 residues. J was trimmed by 1 base and V by 3 bases; bases with no gene match: 8. Germline V gives CDR1 MGHRA, CDR2 YSYEKL. For the CDR3, the DNA is TGCGCCAGCAGCCAGGGGTCAGGGGGCCGAAGCAATCAGCCCCAGCATTTT. Amino acid sequence: CASSQGSGGRSNQPQHF.

V is TRBV5-1 and J is TRBJ2-7; 11 bases line up with TRBD2. Per the germline V gene, CDR1 is SGHRS and CDR2 is YFSETQ. V lost 4 bases, J lost 6 bases, and 9 bases stayed unmatched. CDR3 length: 15 amino acids. The DNA of the CDR3 is TGCGCCAGCAGCCGGATCGGGACTAGCGGCCTCGAGCAGTACTTC. Residues: CASSRIGTSGLEQYF.

This clone was counted only a few times. The chain carries TRBV5-6 and TRBJ2-5; D call uncertain. The V gene lost 1 base and the J gene lost 2 bases, with 6 bases spanning the gap. Germline loops: CDR1 SGHDT, CDR2 YYEEEE. CDR3 length: 13 amino acids. The CDR3 here is CASSLFRQETQYF. The CDR3 DNA follows: TGTGCCAGCAGCTTGTTCAGACAAGAGACCCAGTACTTC.

A few counts support this clone. The rearrangement links TRBV13 to TRBJ2-7; D remains ambiguous. Germline CDR1 PRHDT, CDR2 FYEKMQ (reference sequence). The CDR3 runs to 14 residues. Trimming pared 4 bases from V and 2 bases from J, leaving 12 bases between. The CDR3 DNA is TGTGCCAGCAGCTCCAGACCTGGAGCCTACGAGCAGTACTTC. Its protein product is CASSSRPGAYEQYF.

This chain links TRBV14 with TRBJ2-7, with D tentatively TRBD1 (6 bases). The CDR3 sequence is 13 residues long. Trimming pared 7 bases from V and 3 bases from J, leaving 13 bases between. Germline-derived CDR1 and CDR2 are SGHDN and FVKESK. The CDR3 spells CASNIGQNYEQYF. CDR3 bases: TGTGCCAGCAACATCGGACAGAACTACGAGCAGTACTTC.

J is TRBJ2-1 and V is TRBV7-2, with 10 bases identical to TRBD2. Losses at the gene ends were 2 bases for V and 8 bases for J; bases not matched to a gene: 3. The V gene's germline CDR1 is SGHTA and CDR2 FQGNSA. This CDR3 contains 14 residues. DNA for the CDR3: TGTGCCAGCAGCTTACGGGGACTAGCGCATGAGCAGTTCTTC. It encodes CASSLRGLAHEQFF.

CDR3 region: CASSPSQGAFTEAFF. In DNA form, the CDR3 reads TGTGCCAGCAGCCCTTCACAGGGGGCGTTTACTGAAGCTTTCTTT. J is TRBJ1-1 and V is TRBV7-9, with 9 bases aligning to TRBD1. CDR3 length: 15 amino acids. CDR1 and CDR2 from the germline V gene are SEHNR and FQNEAQ (reference sequence). Losses at the gene ends were 5 bases for V and 5 bases for J; bases not matched to a gene: 9.

This clone was observed a handful of times. The V gene is TRBV2, the J gene TRBJ1-4, with TRBD1 identical over 7 bases. J gave up 0 bases and V 7 bases, and 5 bases lay outside the gene matches. The CDR3 runs to 15 residues. Germline values: CDR1 SNHLY, CDR2 FYNNEI. The CDR3, as DNA: TGTGCCAGCATCTTTACAGGGGCAACTAATGAAAAACTGTTTTTT. Amino acid sequence: CASIFTGATNEKLFF.

The CDR3 nucleotides read TGCAGCGGGGCTGGGAGGCTAGCGGCTAACAATGAGCAGTTCTTC. Residues: CSGAGRLAANNEQFF. This chain uses TRBV29-1 with TRBJ2-1, with 7 bases aligning to TRBD2. The V and J ends lost 7 bases and 5 bases, in that order; junction bases with no gene match: 14. In germline, CDR1 is SQVTM, CDR2 ANQGSEA. This CDR3 region has 15 residues.